This TCR beta chain was sequenced during a study of cytomegalovirus exposure and HLA in healthy donors. This cohort consisted of healthy bone marrow donors. Findings of the study overall: Later analysis showed TCR association rates varying by HLA locus, highest for DRB1 and lowest for HLA-C.

Notes on this clone: No antigen is known for it.

Amplification used 60 Vbeta primers and 13 Jbeta primers. Produced via immunoSEQ multiplex PCR; TCRdb's table is partial and in-frame only. The sample yields some 120,000 clones, 81% seen once. The germline V gene has CDR1 SEHNR and CDR2 FQNEAQ (reference sequence). This CDR3 spans 17 amino acids. The J segment lost 0 bases and the V segment lost 2 bases, leaving 6 bases of the junction unmatched. Sequencing was performed on PBMCs. The receptor's source is a man aged 18 to 29 in good health and CMV-seronegative. The J gene is TRBJ2-3, the V gene TRBV7-9; 9 positions agree with TRBD2. CDR3 protein: CASSLFMGLASTDTQYF. DNA of the CDR3: TGTGCCAGCAGCTTATTTATGGGACTAGCTAGCACAGATACGCAGTATTTT.